These T cell receptor beta chains were read from a single sample in a study of molecular identifiers for immune sequencing clone quantification. TCRdb called the PCR reads again in MiXCR, with one record for every CDR3 protein. The table includes roughly 320,000 distinct CDR3 sequences, roughly 24% detected once. Sequences were obtained from naive CD8+ T cells from blood, with Jurkat cell RNA spiked in. These receptors were collected from a human donor in good health. Some libraries in this study had Jurkat cell RNA spiked in. CDR3s include the opening cysteine and the closing phenylalanine or tryptophan. Fields, in order: J gene, V gene, clone size, D gene, CDR3 DNA, CDR3 protein. The D gene is left open where the match is weak. Where a row states a size, it is once, few, many or the class of an expanded clone; other rows omit it.

TRBJ2-5 | TRBV29-1 | - | - | TGCAGCGTTCTCGTCATTTCGGAGACCCAGTACTTC | CSVLVISETQYF
TRBJ2-7 | TRBV2 | few | - | TGTGCCAGGGGGACATTTAATTCCTACGAGCAGTACTTC | CARGTFNSYEQYF
TRBJ1-4 | TRBV7-9 | - | - | TGTGCCAGCAGCTTAGTTCTAACAACAACTAATGAAGAACTGTTTTTT | CASSLVLTTTNEELFF
TRBJ2-1 | TRBV21-1 | many | - | TGTGCCAGCAGCAAAAGGCCCCGACACTACAATGAGCAGTTCTTC | CASSKRPRHYNEQFF
TRBJ2-7 | TRBV4-3 | few | TRBD2 | TGCGCCAGCAGCCAAGATGGGCGGGAGGTTTACTTC | CASSQDGREVYF
TRBJ2-7 | TRBV11-2 | few | TRBD1 | TGTGCCACCAGTCCCTTCCCGGGACAGGGATCCTACGAGCAGTACTTC | CATSPFPGQGSYEQYF
TRBJ2-1 | TRBV12-3/TRBV12-4 | few | TRBD1 | TGTGCCAGCAGTCCAGACAGGGGGCTCGATGAGCAGTTCTTC | CASSPDRGLDEQFF
TRBJ2-7 | TRBV11-2 | few | TRBD1 | TGTGCCAGCAGCTCGGACAGGGGCCACGAGCAGTACTTC | CASSSDRGHEQYF
TRBJ2-3 | TRBV12-3/TRBV12-4 | many | TRBD1 | TGTGCCAGCAGTTTGGACAGGGGGCGAGAAGATACGCAGTATTTT | CASSLDRGREDTQYF
TRBJ1-6 | TRBV7-6 | few | TRBD1 | TGTGCCAGCAGCACTGACAGGGGGCTCGGTTCACCCCTCCACTTT | CASSTDRGLGSPLHF
TRBJ1-4 | TRBV12-3/TRBV12-4 | - | - | TGTGCCAGCAGAATGTCAGACACCATTAATGAAAAACTGTTTTTT | CASRMSDTINEKLFF
TRBJ2-1 | TRBV7-7 | few | - | TGTGCCAGCAGCGCGCGTATGTTAGGTGACAATGAGCAGTTCTTC | CASSARMLGDNEQFF
TRBJ1-4 | TRBV29-1 | many | TRBD1 | TGCAGCGTTTATGACAGGGGGCTGGGAGAAAAACTGTTTTTT | CSVYDRGLGEKLFF
TRBJ2-2 | TRBV29-1 | - | - | TGCAGCGTTGAAGACGGAATAAACACCGGGGAGCTGTTTTTT | CSVEDGINTGELFF
TRBJ1-1 | TRBV4-3 | many | - | TGCGCCAGCAGCCAAAACAGGATCGAAGGGACTGAAGCTTTCTTT | CASSQNRIEGTEAFF
TRBJ1-1 | TRBV20-1 | - | - | TGCAGTGCCAACGACAGAAACACTGAAGCTTTCTTT | CSANDRNTEAFF
TRBJ2-7 | TRBV7-9 | many | - | TGTGCCAGCAGCTTAGTGGGCGCCCCCCCCGGCGACGAGCAGTACTTC | CASSLVGAPPGDEQYF
TRBJ1-5 | TRBV30 | - | - | TGTGCCTGGAGTGCCCATTTTTATCAGCCCCAGCATTTT | CAWSAHFYQPQHF
TRBJ2-7 | TRBV4-1 | - | - | TGCGCCAGCAGCCAAGATTCCGGACGGAGTAGTTCCTACGAGCAGTACTTC | CASSQDSGRSSSYEQYF
TRBJ1-1 | TRBV27 | few | - | TGTGCCAGCAGTCCCCTTTCGGGGTTTGATGCTTTCTTT | CASSPLSGFDAFF
TRBJ1-6 | TRBV4-3 | few | TRBD1 | TGCGCCAGCAGCCCAGACAGGGCGAATTCACCCCTCCACTTT | CASSPDRANSPLHF
TRBJ1-1 | TRBV13 | few | TRBD1 | TGTGCCAGCAGCCCTTTCGGACAGGGGGTAGAGGATGCTTTCTTT | CASSPFGQGVEDAFF
TRBJ1-5 | TRBV6-2/TRBV6-3 | - | - | TGTGCCAGCAGTTACGGGGAGAGGAATCAGCCCCAGCATTTT | CASSYGERNQPQHF
TRBJ2-4 | TRBV12-3/TRBV12-4 | - | - | TGTGCCAGCAGTTTAGGAGTGGCAGTCCAGTACTTC | CASSLGVAVQYF
TRBJ2-3 | TRBV29-1 | many | - | TGCAGCGTGGAAGAAAGCGGTACAGATACGCAGTATTTT | CSVEESGTDTQYF
TRBJ1-5 | TRBV3-1 | - | - | TGTGCCAGCAGCCAAGATTTTTCTAGCAATCAGCCCCAGCATTTT | CASSQDFSSNQPQHF
TRBJ1-2 | TRBV29-1 | - | - | TGCAGCGTTGATGGCAGGCCCCGAGCCTATGGCTACACCTTC | CSVDGRPRAYGYTF
TRBJ2-5 | TRBV29-1 | - | - | TGCAGCGTTGATCTAGCTTTGGATCAAGAGACCCAGTACTTC | CSVDLALDQETQYF
TRBJ1-5 | TRBV29-1 | many | - | TGCAGCTTCCAGGATGGGGGTAATCAGCCCCAGCATTTT | CSFQDGGNQPQHF
TRBJ1-1 | TRBV7-6 | - | - | TGTGCCAGCAGCTTAAACGCTGGGGGGGAGAACACTGAAGCTTTCTTT | CASSLNAGGENTEAFF
TRBJ1-4 | TRBV4-3 | - | TRBD1 | TGCGCCAGCAGCCAAGAACTAGGACAGGGAACTAATGAAAAACTGTTTTTT | CASSQELGQGTNEKLFF
TRBJ2-7 | TRBV2 | few | - | TGTGCCAGCACCGAACTAGATTCCTACGAGCAGTACTTC | CASTELDSYEQYF
TRBJ2-1 | TRBV29-1 | many | TRBD2 | TGCAGCGTTGTTTGGCCGCGGGGGACTGATGAGCAGTTCTTC | CSVVWPRGTDEQFF
TRBJ2-1 | TRBV7-6 | few | - | TGTGCCAGCAGCCCCCCTTCCCTAAATGAGCAGTTCTTC | CASSPPSLNEQFF
TRBJ1-1 | TRBV30 | few | - | TGTGCCTGGGGAGGGGCAGGGCGGGCTGAAGCTTTCTTT | CAWGGAGRAEAFF
TRBJ2-3 | TRBV13 | many | TRBD2 | TGTGCCAGCAGCTTCGGGACTAGCGGTAACGGGAGGTTTTTT | CASSFGTSGNGRFF
TRBJ2-7 | TRBV7-9 | few | - | TGTGCCAGCAGCCCCCGGGACAACACCTACGAGCAGTACTTC | CASSPRDNTYEQYF
TRBJ1-5 | TRBV27 | - | - | TGTGACAGCAGTCCCATTGGGACCGGAGGTTCCCAGCCCCAGCATTTT | CDSSPIGTGGSQPQHF
TRBJ2-3 | TRBV20-1 | - | TRBD2 | TGCAGTGCTAGAGATCCTCTCCTAGCGGGATTCACAGATACGCAGTATTTT | CSARDPLLAGFTDTQYF
TRBJ2-1 | TRBV12-3/TRBV12-4 | few | TRBD2 | TGTGCCAGCAGTTTTAAAGAAGCGGGACCGGGAGCTTGGAATGAGCAGTTCTTC | CASSFKEAGPGAWNEQFF
TRBJ1-1 | TRBV7-9 | - | - | TGTGTCAGCAGCCGCTCCGGGACTCTCTTT | CVSSRSGTLF
TRBJ2-5 | TRBV7-9 | - | - | TGTGCCAGCAGCCCCCTGGTACAGGGTACAGGGGAGACCCAGTACTTC | CASSPLVQGTGETQYF
TRBJ2-7 | TRBV3-1 | - | - | TGTGCCAGCAGCCAAGATGGAGAAGGGGACTACGAGCAGTACTTC | CASSQDGEGDYEQYF
TRBJ2-4 | TRBV28 | many | - | TGTGCCAGCAGTCCAGAACAGTCCCCGTCGGCCGAAAACATTCAGTACTTC | CASSPEQSPSAENIQYF
TRBJ2-7 | TRBV14 | many | TRBD1 | TGTGCCAGCAGTGACAGGGTGAGCTACGAGCAGTACTTC | CASSDRVSYEQYF
TRBJ2-7 | TRBV4-1 | - | - | TGCGCCAGCAGCCAAGGAGGGGCTGGAAACCCCTACGAGCAGTACTTC | CASSQGGAGNPYEQYF
TRBJ2-7 | TRBV27 | - | TRBD1 | TGTGCCAGCTCCGCCTCGTCCGGACAGGCCTCCGAGCAGTACTTC | CASSASSGQASEQYF